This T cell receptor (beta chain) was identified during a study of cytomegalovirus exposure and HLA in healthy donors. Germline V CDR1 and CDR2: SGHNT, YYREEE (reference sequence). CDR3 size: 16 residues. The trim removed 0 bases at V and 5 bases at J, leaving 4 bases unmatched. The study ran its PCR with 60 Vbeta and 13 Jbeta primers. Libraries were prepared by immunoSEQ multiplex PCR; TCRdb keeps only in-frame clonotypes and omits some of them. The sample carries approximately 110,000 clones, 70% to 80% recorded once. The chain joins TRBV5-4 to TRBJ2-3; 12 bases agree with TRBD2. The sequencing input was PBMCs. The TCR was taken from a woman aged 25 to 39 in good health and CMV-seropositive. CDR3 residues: CASSLGLAGAVDTQYF. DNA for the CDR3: TGTGCCAGCAGCTTGGGACTAGCGGGAGCGGTAGATACGCAGTATTTT.